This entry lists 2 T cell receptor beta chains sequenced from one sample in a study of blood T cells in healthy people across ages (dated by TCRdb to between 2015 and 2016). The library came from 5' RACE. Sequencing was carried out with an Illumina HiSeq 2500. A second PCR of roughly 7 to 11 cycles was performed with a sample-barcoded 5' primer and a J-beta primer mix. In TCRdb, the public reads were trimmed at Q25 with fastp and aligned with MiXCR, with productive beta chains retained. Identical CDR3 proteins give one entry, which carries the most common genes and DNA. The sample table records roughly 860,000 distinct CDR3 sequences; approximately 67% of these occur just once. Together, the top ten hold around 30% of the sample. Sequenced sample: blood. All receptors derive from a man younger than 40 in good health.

The CDR3 region has the DNA TGTGCCAGCAACAAGGGGGGACTGAACACTGAAGCTTTCTTT. It translates to CASNKGGLNTEAFF. The chain recombines TRBV6-5 with TRBJ1-1, with D possibly matching TRBD1 (6 bases). The CDR3 sequence is 14 residues long. Germline CDR1 and CDR2: MNHEY and SVGAGI. V lost 7 bases, J lost 0 bases, and 12 bases lay in between.

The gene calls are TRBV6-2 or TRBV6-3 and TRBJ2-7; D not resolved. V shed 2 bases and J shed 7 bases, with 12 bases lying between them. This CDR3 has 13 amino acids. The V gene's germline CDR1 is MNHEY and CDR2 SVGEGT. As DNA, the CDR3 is TGTGCCAGCAGTTACGTCCGGGCCCATGAGCAGTACTTC. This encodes CASSYVRAHEQYF.